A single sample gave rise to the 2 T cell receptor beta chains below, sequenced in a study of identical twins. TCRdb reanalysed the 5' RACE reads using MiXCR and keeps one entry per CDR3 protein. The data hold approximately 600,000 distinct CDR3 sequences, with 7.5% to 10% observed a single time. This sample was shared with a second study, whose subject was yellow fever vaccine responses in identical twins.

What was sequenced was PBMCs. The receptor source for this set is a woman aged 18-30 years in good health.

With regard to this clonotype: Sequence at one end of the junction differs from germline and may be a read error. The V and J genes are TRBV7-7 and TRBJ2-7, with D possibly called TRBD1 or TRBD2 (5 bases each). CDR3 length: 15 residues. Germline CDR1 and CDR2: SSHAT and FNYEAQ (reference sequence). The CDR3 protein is CASSLVGESSYEQYF. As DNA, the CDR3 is TGTGCTAGCAGCTTGGTGGGGGAGAGCTCCTACGAGCAGTACTTC.

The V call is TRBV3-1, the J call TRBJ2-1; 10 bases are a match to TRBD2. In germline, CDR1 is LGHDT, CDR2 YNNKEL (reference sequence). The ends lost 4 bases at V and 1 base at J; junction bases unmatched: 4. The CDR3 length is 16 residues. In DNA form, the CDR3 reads TGTGCCAGCAGCCCAAGCGGGAGGGCTTCCTACAATGAGCAGTTCTTC. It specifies CASSPSGRASYNEQFF.